These T cell receptor beta chains were read from a single sample in a study of shared clonotypes between healthy human individuals. The table came from immunoSEQ multiplex PCR; TCRdb's copy has only in-frame clones and leaves some out. The data show about 190,000 clones, with over 50% seen just once and over 9.5% held by the top ten. The sample taken for sequencing was memory CD4+ T cells sorted from blood. The receptors originated from a man younger than 40 in good health. The CDR3 runs from the conserved cysteine through the conserved F or W. Each record gives: V gene, D gene, J gene, clone size, CDR3 protein, CDR3 DNA. A D gene is named only where the DNA matches it firmly. Clone size is shown for a subset of rows, as once, few, many or a class of expanded clone.

>TRBV5-1|-|TRBJ1-1|-
CASSLDPGDTEAFF
TGCGCCAGCAGCTTGGATCCAGGGGACACTGAAGCTTTCTTT
>TRBV9|-|TRBJ2-2|-
CASSVAGKNTGELFF
TGTGCCAGCAGCGTAGCGGGGAAAAACACCGGGGAGCTGTTTTTT
>TRBV27|TRBD1|TRBJ2-4|few
CASSSTGSKNIQYF
TGTGCCAGCAGTTCGACAGGGTCCAAAAACATTCAGTACTTC
>TRBV9|-|TRBJ2-7|once
CASSPSDSGQQYF
TGTGCCAGCAGCCCAAGTGATAGTGGGCAGCAGTACTTC
>TRBV5-1|TRBD1|TRBJ2-3|-
CASSLEAGGKADTQYF
TGCGCCAGCAGCTTGGAGGCAGGGGGAAAGGCAGATACGCAGTATTTT
>TRBV19|-|TRBJ2-3|-
CASSIPRSSTDTQYF
TGTGCCAGTAGTATCCCCAGGAGTAGCACAGATACGCAGTATTTT
>TRBV11-2|-|TRBJ2-3|-
CASSSITPRTDTQYF
TGTGCCAGCAGCTCCATAACCCCCCGCACAGATACGCAGTATTTT
>TRBV5-1|-|TRBJ2-3|-
CASSLGQFTDTQYF
TGCGCCAGCAGCTTGGGACAGTTCACAGATACGCAGTATTTT
>TRBV6-1|-|TRBJ1-1|-
CASSNRHRANTEAFF
TGTGCCAGCAGTAATCGGCACAGGGCGAACACTGAAGCTTTCTTT
>TRBV28|TRBD2|TRBJ2-7|-
CASSLPAGESGEQYF
TGTGCCAGCAGTTTGCCTGCGGGAGAATCTGGTGAGCAGTACTTC
>TRBV7-6|-|TRBJ2-2|-
CASSLRQGGNTGELFF
TGTGCCAGCAGCCTTAGGCAGGGGGGGAACACCGGGGAGCTGTTTTTT
>TRBV5-6|TRBD1|TRBJ2-5|-
CASSLSRGSWETQYF
TGTGCCAGCAGCTTGTCCAGGGGGTCGTGGGAGACCCAGTACTTC
>TRBV27|-|TRBJ2-7|few
CASRDSGPNYEQYF
TGTGCCAGCAGGGATTCGGGACCGAACTACGAGCAGTACTTC
>TRBV7-9|-|TRBJ2-7|-
CASSSQGGSYEQYF
TGTGCCAGCAGCTCCCAAGGGGGGAGCTACGAGCAGTACTTC
>TRBV2|-|TRBJ1-2|few
CASSASGSGYTF
TGTGCCAGCAGTGCTTCGGGCAGCGGCTACACCTTC
>TRBV28|TRBD1|TRBJ1-5|-
CASSQAGTENQPQHF
TGTGCCAGCAGTCAAGCCGGGACAGAAAATCAGCCCCAGCATTTT
>TRBV6-4|-|TRBJ2-1|few
CASSTLTGGRVNEQFF
TGTGCCAGCAGTACCTTGACGGGTGGTAGGGTCAATGAGCAGTTCTTC